This T cell receptor beta chain came from a study of sequential checkpoint blockade in melanoma. The overall study: Arm A got nivolumab then ipilimumab; arm B the reverse, 1:1.

V shed 1 base and J 4 bases; nucleotides not matched to a gene: 2. Germline loops: CDR1 LNHNV, CDR2 YYDKDF (reference sequence). This CDR3 has 14 residues. Only in-frame clones appear in the TCRdb table, and some are missing; sequencing was by immunoSEQ multiplex PCR. The sample lists fewer than 15,000 clones, less than 75% occurring once. The treatment denotes: randomized to nivolumab then ipilimumab (arm A) or the reverse (arm B). DNA-damaging chemotherapy had not been given to any patient beforehand. Sorted cells were live CD3+CD8+, lacking CD19 and CD56, from PBMCs. The specimen comprised CD8+ T cells sorted from blood (inferred from file names), sampled from a patient given nivolumab and ipilimumab in sequence. The receptor's source is a human donor with melanoma. V is TRBV15 and J is TRBJ2-7; 9 bases line up with TRBD1. In DNA form, the CDR3 reads TGTGCCACCAGCAGAGGGGACAGGGATTACGAGCAGTACTTC. It encodes CATSRGDRDYEQYF.